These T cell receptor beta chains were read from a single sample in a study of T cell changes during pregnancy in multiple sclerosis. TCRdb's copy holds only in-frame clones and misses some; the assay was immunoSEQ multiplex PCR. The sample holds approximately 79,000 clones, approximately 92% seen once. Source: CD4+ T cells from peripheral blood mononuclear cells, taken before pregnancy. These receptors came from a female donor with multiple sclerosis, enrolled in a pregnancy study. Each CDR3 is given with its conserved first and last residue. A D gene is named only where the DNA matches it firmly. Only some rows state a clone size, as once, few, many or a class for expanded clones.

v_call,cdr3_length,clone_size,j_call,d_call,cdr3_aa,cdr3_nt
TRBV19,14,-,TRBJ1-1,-,CASNTMGANTEAFF,TGTGCCAGTAATACTATGGGGGCCAACACTGAAGCTTTCTTT
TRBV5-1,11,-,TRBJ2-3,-,CASSYSDTQYF,TGCGCCAGCAGCTACTCAGATACGCAGTATTTT
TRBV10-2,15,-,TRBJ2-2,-,CASRGTSRNTGELFF,TGCGCCAGCCGAGGGACTTCCCGGAACACCGGGGAGCTGTTTTTT
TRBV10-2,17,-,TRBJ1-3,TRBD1,CASSPTGPSPGGNTIYF,TGCGCCAGCAGTCCGACAGGGCCTTCTCCGGGAGGAAACACCATATATTTT
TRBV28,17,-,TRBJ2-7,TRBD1,CASSLDPRGQGPYEQYF,TGTGCCAGCAGTTTAGACCCACGAGGACAGGGCCCCTACGAGCAGTACTTC
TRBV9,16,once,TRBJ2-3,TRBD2,CASSALAGGPTDTQYF,TGTGCCAGCAGCGCATTAGCGGGAGGGCCGACAGATACGCAGTATTTT
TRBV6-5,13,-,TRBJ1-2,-,CASSYDLTGGYTF,TGTGCCAGCAGCTACGACCTAACCGGGGGCTACACCTTC
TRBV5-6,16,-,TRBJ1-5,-,CASSSGGADSNQPQHF,TGTGCCAGCAGCTCGGGGGGTGCAGATAGCAATCAGCCCCAGCATTTT
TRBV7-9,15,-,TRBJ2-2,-,CASSLAGTRAGELFF,TGTGCCAGCAGCTTGGCCGGGACAAGGGCCGGGGAGCTGTTTTTT
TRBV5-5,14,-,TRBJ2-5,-,CASRGADSQETQYF,TGTGCCAGCAGGGGGGCTGACAGCCAAGAGACCCAGTACTTC
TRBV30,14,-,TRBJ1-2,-,CAWGGSQRSYGYTF,TGTGCCTGGGGGGGCTCCCAGCGAAGTTATGGCTACACCTTC
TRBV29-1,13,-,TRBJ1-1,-,CSVGRDMNTEAFF,TGCAGCGTTGGGCGGGATATGAACACTGAAGCTTTCTTT
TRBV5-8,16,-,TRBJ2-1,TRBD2,CASSSHWAGVYNEQFF,TGTGCCAGCAGCTCCCATTGGGCGGGAGTCTACAATGAGCAGTTCTTC
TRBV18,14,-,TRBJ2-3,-,CASSPLQGTDTQYF,TGTGCCAGCTCACCATTACAGGGCACAGATACGCAGTATTTT
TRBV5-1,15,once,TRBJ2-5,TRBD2,CASSFPSPSGETQYF,TGCGCCAGCAGCTTCCCTTCCCCTAGCGGCGAGACCCAGTACTTC
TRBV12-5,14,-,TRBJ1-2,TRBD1,CASGLEDRGSGYTF,TGTGCTAGTGGTTTAGAGGACAGGGGGAGTGGCTACACCTTC
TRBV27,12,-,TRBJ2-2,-,CASRRGTGELFF,TGTGCCAGCAGGCGAGGGACCGGGGAGCTGTTTTTT